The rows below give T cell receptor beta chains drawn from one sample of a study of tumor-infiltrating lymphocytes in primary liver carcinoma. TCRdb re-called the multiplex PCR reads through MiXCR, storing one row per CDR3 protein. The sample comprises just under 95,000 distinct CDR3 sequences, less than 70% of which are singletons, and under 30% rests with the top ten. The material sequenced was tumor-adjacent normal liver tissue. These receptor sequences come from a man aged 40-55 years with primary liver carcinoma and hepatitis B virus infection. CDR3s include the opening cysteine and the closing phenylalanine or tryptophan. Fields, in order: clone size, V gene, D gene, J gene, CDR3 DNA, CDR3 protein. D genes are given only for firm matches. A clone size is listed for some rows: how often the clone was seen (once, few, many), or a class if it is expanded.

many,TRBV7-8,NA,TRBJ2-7,TGTGCCAGCAGCTTAGCGTACAATCCGACAGAGGCCTACGAGCAGTACTTC,CASSLAYNPTEAYEQYF
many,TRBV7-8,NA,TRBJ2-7,TGTGCCAGCAGCCCCCGACCGGCCTCCTACGAGCAGTACTTC,CASSPRPASYEQYF
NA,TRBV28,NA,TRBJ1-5,TGTGCCAGCAGTTCGGCCGGGGAATTGGTCAATCAGCCCCAGCATTTT,CASSSAGELVNQPQHF
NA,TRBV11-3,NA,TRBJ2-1,TGTGCCAGCAGCCACCGAACTAGCAGGAGTAAGGATGAGCAGTTCTTC,CASSHRTSRSKDEQFF
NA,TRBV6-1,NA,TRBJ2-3,TGTGCCAGGAGCCGCGACCAGCTCAGGGGCACACATACGCAGTATTTT,CARSRDQLRGTHTQYF
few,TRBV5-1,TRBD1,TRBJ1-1,TGCGCCAGCAGCTCGGACAGGGGCCGGGAAGCTTTCTTT,CASSSDRGREAFF
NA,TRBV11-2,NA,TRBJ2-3,TGTGCCAGCAGCTTAGGGGTAGTGGGAGCAGGTACGCAGTATTTT,CASSLGVVGAGTQYF
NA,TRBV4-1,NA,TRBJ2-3,TGCGCCAGCAGCCAAGACGTCCCCAGGGAAGGTTGGACAAATATGCAGTATTTT,CASSQDVPREGWTNMQYF
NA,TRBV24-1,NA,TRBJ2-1,TGTGCCACCAGTGATTCCTCAAATTCAGGGGAGGGTGTGCAGTTCTTC,CATSDSSNSGEGVQFF
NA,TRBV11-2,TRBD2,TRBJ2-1,TGTGCCAGCAGCTTAGACGGACTAGCGGGAGCGGGGGAGGTTGAGCAGTTCTTC,CASSLDGLAGAGEVEQFF
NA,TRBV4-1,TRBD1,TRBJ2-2,TGCGCCAGCAGTGGGGACAGGGTTTTCATCGGGGAGCTGTTTTTT,CASSGDRVFIGELFF
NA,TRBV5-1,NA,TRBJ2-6,TGCGCCAGCAGCCTGATGACAGTTTCTGGGGCCAACGTCCTGACTTTC,CASSLMTVSGANVLTF
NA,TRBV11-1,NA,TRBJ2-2,TGTGCCAGCAGCTTAGGGGGTCGGCTCGGGGAACTGTTATTT,CASSLGGRLGELLF
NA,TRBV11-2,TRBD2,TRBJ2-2,TGTGCCAGTAGCTTCCGGGGACTAGCGGGAGTGAAGTCCGGGGAGCTGTTTTTT,CASSFRGLAGVKSGELFF
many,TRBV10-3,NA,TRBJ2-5,TGTGCCATCAGTGAGTCGACCACACTGGGGGAGACCCAGTACTTC,CAISESTTLGETQYF
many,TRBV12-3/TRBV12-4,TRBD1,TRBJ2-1,TGTGCCAGCAGTCGTAACTACCGGGGACAGGAGCAGTTCTTC,CASSRNYRGQEQFF
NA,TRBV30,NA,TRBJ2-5,TGTGCCAGGAGTGGCGGGATAGGGTTGGAGACCCAGTACTTC,CARSGGIGLETQYF
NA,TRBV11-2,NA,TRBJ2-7,TGTGTCAGCAGCTTAGACTTCGGGACACTCAGCTCCTACGAGCGCTACTTC,CVSSLDFGTLSSYERYF
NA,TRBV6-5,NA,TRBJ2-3,TGTGCCAACAGCTACGGGATTAGCGACACAGATACGCAGTATTTT,CANSYGISDTDTQYF
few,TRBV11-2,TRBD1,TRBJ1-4,TGTGCCAGTAGCCTCGGACAGGGGGTTGAAAAACTGTTTTTT,CASSLGQGVEKLFF
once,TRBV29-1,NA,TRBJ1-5,TGCAGCGTTCCACCCGTGACGGCGGATCAGCCCCAGCATTTT,CSVPPVTADQPQHF
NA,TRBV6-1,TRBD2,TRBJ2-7,TGTGCCGGCAGTGAAGAGGCGGGGGGTAGCTACGAGCTGTACTTT,CAGSEEAGGSYELYF
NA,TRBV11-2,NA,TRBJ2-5,TGTGCCAGCCAAGTCCAGGGGAGCGTCGGAACCCAGTACTTC,CASQVQGSVGTQYF
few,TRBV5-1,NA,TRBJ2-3,TGCGCCGGCAGCTTGGGTAGCGGACCCAGCACAGATACGCAGTATTTT,CAGSLGSGPSTDTQYF